Each of the 27 T cell receptor beta chains below was sequenced from the same sample in a study of OX40 agonist ivuxolimab in advanced cancers. Sequenced by immunoSEQ multiplex PCR; TCRdb stores in-frame clones only, minus some. The repertoire consists of around 150,000 clones, with 75% to 95% occurring once and the leading ten covering about 1%. The source was CD4+ or CD8+ T cells sorted from blood, collected in a trial of the OX40 agonist ivuxolimab. Receptors originate from an adult with an advanced solid tumor such as melanoma, head and neck, liver or kidney cancer.

The J gene is TRBJ1-5, the V gene TRBV6-1; TRBD1 aligns across 10 bases. V trimming: 1 base; J trimming: 2 bases; junction bases outside the gene matches: 5. Germline V CDR1 and CDR2: MNHNS, SASEGT. This CDR3 comprises 17 residues. The CDR3: CASSEGQGAIGNQPQHF. CDR3 bases: TGTGCCAGCAGTGAAGGACAGGGGGCAATAGGCAATCAGCCCCAGCATTTT.

With respect to this clone: This sample includes further DNA sequences coding for the same CDR3. The rearrangement joins TRBV28 to TRBJ2-3; unclear D gene. This CDR3 region has 14 residues. The germline V gene encodes CDR1 MDHEN and CDR2 SYDVKM. V dropped 2 bases and J dropped 2 bases, with 8 bases sitting between them. The CDR3 reads CASSLLGSTDTQYF. CDR3 nucleotide sequence: TGTGCCAGCAGTTTACTCGGGTCCACAGATACGCAGTATTTT.

The rearrangement uses TRBV2 and TRBJ1-1; D is uncertain. The CDR3 has 13 residues. Trimming removed 7 bases from V and 4 bases from J, with 13 bases in between. The germline gives CDR1 SNHLY, CDR2 FYNNEI. CDR3 amino acids: CASTWTESTEAFF. The CDR3 DNA reads TGTGCCAGCACCTGGACGGAAAGCACTGAAGCTTTCTTT.

The chain has TRBV19 and TRBJ2-2; D is unclear. The V and J ends lost 3 bases and 3 bases respectively, with 5 bases between them. Germline CDR1 reads LNHDA; CDR2 reads SQIVND (reference sequence). The CDR3 covers 13 residues. The chain's CDR3 is CASSMSYTGELFF. The CDR3 nucleotides are TGTGCCAGTAGTATGAGTTACACCGGGGAGCTGTTTTTT.

V usage is TRBV5-1 and J usage is TRBJ2-2, with 8 bases fitting TRBD1. Looked up from germline, CDR1 is SGHRS and CDR2 is YFSETQ. The CDR3 totals 15 residues. V was pared by 3 bases and J by 1 base, with 2 bases of the junction left unmatched. The CDR3 spells CASSWTGMNTGELFF. CDR3 sequence (DNA): TGCGCCAGCAGCTGGACAGGGATGAACACCGGGGAGCTGTTTTTT. Full variable domain (outside the CDR3, taken from reference TRBV5-1 and TRBJ2-2): KAGVTQTPRYLIKTRGQQVTLSCSPISGHRSVSWYQQTPGQGLQFLFEYFSETQRNKGNFPGRFSGRQFSNSRSEMNVSTLELGDSALYLCASSWTGMNTGELFFGEGSRLTVL.

V is TRBV27 and J is TRBJ1-1, with D hard to call. The V end lost 5 bases, the J end lost 1 base, and 14 bases lay between the germline ends. This CDR3 is built from 15 residues. In germline, CDR1 is MNHEY, CDR2 SMNVEV (reference sequence). Here the CDR3 DNA reads TGTGCCAGCAGTAACCTCGCTACCCCGAACACTGAAGCTTTCTTT. This codes for CASSNLATPNTEAFF.

This sequence joins TRBV13 and TRBJ2-1; the D call may be TRBD1 or TRBD2 (5 bases each). The V end lost 4 bases, the J end lost 3 bases, and 16 bases lay between the germline ends. This CDR3 spans 16 amino acids. Germline CDR1 PRHDT, CDR2 FYEKMQ (reference sequence). In DNA form, the CDR3 reads TGTGCCAGCAGCTCACCCCGGGACGGAAGCTACAATGAGCAGTTCTTC. Its translation: CASSSPRDGSYNEQFF.

This clone was observed a few times. The CDR3 sequence: CASSVEENQPQHF. In DNA, the CDR3 is TGTGCCAGCAGCGTAGAAGAGAATCAGCCCCAGCATTTT. The chain combines TRBV9 with TRBJ1-5; D is unresolved. CDR3 length equals 13 residues. Trimming pared 0 bases from V and 4 bases from J, leaving 5 bases between. CDR1 and CDR2 (germline): SGDLS, YYNGEE.

The chain is built from TRBV30 and TRBJ2-7; tentatively, D is TRBD1 (5 bases). The CDR3 has 13 amino acids. V lost 1 base and J 2 bases, leaving 9 bases between the germline ends. Per the germline V gene, CDR1 is GTSNPN and CDR2 is SVGIG (reference sequence). CDR3 loop: CAWSGRAPYEQYF. The CDR3 DNA reads TGTGCCTGGAGTGGCAGGGCTCCCTACGAGCAGTACTTC.

V gene TRBV27 combines with J gene TRBJ1-1; TRBD1 aligns across 7 bases. Trimming took 7 bases from V and 1 from J; bases not matched to a gene: 3. The CDR3 sequence is 13 residues long. Germline V lookup: CDR1 MNHEY, CDR2 SMNVEV (reference sequence). This CDR3 reads CASKGGSNTEAFF. In nucleotides, the CDR3 is TGTGCCAGCAAAGGGGGCTCGAACACTGAAGCTTTCTTT.

The genes are TRBV5-4 and TRBJ2-1, with 11 bases that match TRBD2. The CDR3 is 15 residues long. Per the germline V gene, CDR1 is SGHNT and CDR2 is YYREEE (reference sequence). The V gene end was trimmed by 4 bases and the J gene end by 5 bases; junction bases not matched to a gene: 5. CDR3 protein: CASSRPSGGNNEQFF. CDR3 bases: TGTGCCAGCAGCCGTCCTAGCGGGGGGAACAATGAGCAGTTCTTC.

This clone appeared a few times. The chain is built from TRBV9 and TRBJ1-1; D not resolved. Trimming took off 0 bases at V and 2 bases at J, with 14 bases between the two ends. Looked up from germline, CDR1 is SGDLS and CDR2 is YYNGEE. The length of the CDR3 is 16 residues. The CDR3 DNA is TGTGCCAGCAGCGTAGGCCTGCGTAACTCCAACACTGAAGCTTTCTTT. Its translation is CASSVGLRNSNTEAFF.

V and J are TRBV18 and TRBJ2-7; either TRBD1 or TRBD2 may fit D (5 bases each). This CDR3 comprises 16 residues. Germline CDR1 KGHSH, CDR2 LQKENI. V was pared by 3 bases and J by 1 base, with 16 bases between. The CDR3 spells CASSPQGEGLSYEQYF. CDR3 DNA: TGTGCCAGCTCACCCCAGGGAGAGGGGCTATCCTACGAGCAGTACTTC. The full variable domain, with the rest looked up from reference TRBV18 and TRBJ2-7, is NAGVMQNPRHLVRRRGQEARLRCSPMKGHSHVYWYRQLPEEGLKFMVYLQKENIIDESGMPKERFSAEFPKEGPSILRIQQVVRGDSAAYFCASSPQGEGLSYEQYFGPGTRLTVT.

In its sample, this clone was seen once. The rearrangement uses TRBV7-2 and TRBJ1-2; no clear D. The V gene lost 6 bases and the J gene lost 7 bases, with 21 bases spanning the gap. The CDR3 extends over 15 amino acids. Germline CDR1 reads SGHTA; CDR2 reads FQGNSA. The CDR3 reads CASRHRDRSPPGYTF. The CDR3 nucleotides read TGTGCCAGCAGACACCGTGACCGAAGCCCTCCTGGCTACACCTTC.

The genes are TRBV19 and TRBJ2-5; D gene uncertain. Looked up from germline, CDR1 is LNHDA and CDR2 is SQIVND (reference sequence). V was cut by 10 bases and J by 5 bases, with 14 bases left in between. CDR3 length: 12 residues. For the CDR3, the DNA is TGTGCCACTAAGGACCGCGTTGAGACCCAGTACTTC. Encoded protein: CATKDRVETQYF.

V and J are TRBV5-1 and TRBJ2-4, with D unclear. CDR3 length: 13 amino acids. Germline CDR1 reads SGHRS; CDR2 reads YFSETQ. Trimming took off 7 bases at V and 3 bases at J, with 11 bases between the two ends. CDR3 bases: TGCGCCAGCGGACCGGGCAACAAAAACATTCAGTACTTC. This sequence encodes CASGPGNKNIQYF.

The rearrangement uses TRBV7-8 and TRBJ2-2; TRBD2 agrees at 9 bases. Unmatched junction bases numbered 9, after V lost 2 bases and J lost 5 bases. The CDR3 sequence is 17 residues long. Germline V gene lookup returns CDR1 SGHVS and CDR2 FQNEAQ. This CDR3 is CASSLWGSGSYTGELFF. The CDR3 DNA reads as TGTGCCAGCAGCTTATGGGGTAGCGGGAGTTATACCGGGGAGCTGTTTTTT.

V and J are TRBV21-1 and TRBJ2-6; TRBD1, as called in the table, went unchecked against the DNA. TRBV21-1 is recorded as a pseudogene. The CDR3 consists of 17 residues. The CDR3 nucleotides are TGTGCCAGCAGCAAAGAAGTCAGGGGGGATGGGGCCAACGTCCTGACTTTC. Translation gives CASSKEVRGDGANVLTF.

This chain uses TRBV5-1 with TRBJ2-2; 7 bases line up with TRBD1. The trim removed 4 bases at V and 4 bases at J, leaving 4 bases unmatched. The CDR3 length is 14 residues. Germline CDR1 SGHRS, CDR2 YFSETQ. The CDR3: CASSVDRVTGELFF. CDR3 nucleotides: TGCGCCAGCAGCGTCGACAGGGTCACCGGGGAGCTGTTTTTT.

The chain recombines TRBV6-5 with TRBJ1-5; 12 nucleotides line up with TRBD1. This CDR3 is built from 14 residues. The V segment lost 2 bases and the J segment 7 bases; nucleotides outside the gene matches: 0. Germline assignment: CDR1 MNHEY and CDR2 SVGAGI. The CDR3 region is CASSYGTGGQPQHF. CDR3 sequence (DNA): TGTGCCAGCAGTTACGGGACAGGGGGCCAGCCCCAGCATTTT.

The chain is built from TRBV6-5 and TRBJ2-1, with D maybe TRBD1 (5 bases). The germline CDR1 and CDR2 sequences are MNHEY and SVGAGI. Trimming took off 6 bases at V and 6 bases at J, with 12 bases between the two ends. This CDR3 comprises 13 residues. The CDR3 region has the DNA TGTGCCAGCAGCCTGGGGCAGCTCAATGAGCAGTTCTTC. Its protein is CASSLGQLNEQFF.

V gene TRBV19 combines with J gene TRBJ2-1; D possibly matches TRBD1 or TRBD2 (5 bases each). The CDR3 totals 13 residues. V gave up 5 bases and J gave up 6 bases, with 11 bases separating them. The germline gives CDR1 LNHDA, CDR2 SQIVND (reference sequence). The CDR3 sequence: CASSPSGSNEQFF. The CDR3 coding sequence is TGTGCCAGTAGTCCCTCAGGGAGCAATGAGCAGTTCTTC.

This clone was picked up one time. The gene calls are TRBV4-2 and TRBJ2-2; perhaps TRBD2 as D (6 bases). Germline V lookup: CDR1 LGHNA, CDR2 YNFKEQ. The V gene lost 4 bases and the J gene lost 3 bases, with 15 bases spanning the gap. This CDR3 is built from 16 residues. The CDR3 DNA follows: TGTGCCAGCAGCCGGGGACTCGAGATGTACACCGGGGAGCTGTTTTTT. Encoded protein: CASSRGLEMYTGELFF.

The chain links TRBV30 to TRBJ1-1; D gene uncertain. V was cut by 3 bases and J by 0 bases, with 8 bases left in between. CDR3 length: 13 amino acids. CDR1 and CDR2 from the germline V gene are GTSNPN and SVGIG (reference sequence). The CDR3 spells CAWSQDLNTEAFF. The CDR3 DNA reads as TGTGCCTGGAGCCAGGACTTGAACACTGAAGCTTTCTTT.

This chain uses TRBV28 with TRBJ2-1; 11 bases agree with TRBD2. The junction had 9 bases not matched to a gene; V was cut back by 5 bases and J by 0 bases. Germline assignment: CDR1 MDHEN and CDR2 SYDVKM. The CDR3 sequence is 18 residues long. The CDR3 sequence: CASSPMTSGISSYNEQFF. For the CDR3, the DNA is TGTGCCAGCAGTCCCATGACTAGCGGGATTAGCTCCTACAATGAGCAGTTCTTC.

The rearrangement uses TRBV5-4 and TRBJ2-2; no definite D call. Trimming removed 1 base at V and 6 bases at J, with 4 bases between. This CDR3 comprises 12 residues. CDR1 SGHNT and CDR2 YYREEE come from the germline V gene (reference sequence). The CDR3 protein is CASSLRPGELFF. CDR3 nucleotide sequence: TGTGCCAGCAGCTTGCGACCCGGGGAGCTGTTTTTT.

The chain uses TRBV5-1 and TRBJ1-6; the match to TRBD1 covers 7 bases. The germline gives CDR1 SGHRS, CDR2 YFSETQ. This CDR3 region has 14 residues. With 2 bases clipped from V and 8 bases from J, the junction kept 4 bases outside the gene matches. The CDR3 nucleotides read TGCGCCAGCAGCTTACAGGGGTTAGATTCACCCCTCCACTTT. It yields the protein CASSLQGLDSPLHF.